This T cell receptor (beta chain) originates from a study of PD-L1 blockade in urothelial cancer. TCRdb's table, derived via immunoSEQ multiplex PCR, lists solely in-frame clones and lacks some. The sample holds about 52,000 clones; 70% to 85% are singletons and the top ten take more than 3.5%. V was clipped by 0 bases and J by 8 bases; unmatched bases: 7. CDR1 is SGHRS, CDR2 YFSETQ, per germline. The CDR3 length is 16 residues. The TCR was taken from a man in his 70s with urothelial cancer. The chain employs TRBV5-1 and TRBJ2-1; 11 nucleotides line up with TRBD2. The source was PBMCs, collected around atezolizumab (anti-PD-L1) treatment. CDR3 residues: CASSLALLAGVDEQFF. The CDR3 DNA sequence: TGCGCCAGCAGCTTGGCTCTACTAGCGGGGGTAGATGAGCAGTTCTTC.